The table lists the clone carrying this T cell receptor beta chain with many counts. Unsorted whole blood served as the source of blood RNA, and germline DNA was extracted as well. Germline V lookup: CDR1 SGHDT, CDR2 YYEEEE. This CDR3 has 13 residues. V lost 1 base and J 5 bases, leaving 6 bases between the germline ends. This sample is part of a study of tumor-infiltrating lymphocytes in primary liver carcinoma. The investigators made TCR beta cDNA from approximately 500 ng total RNA, using a constant-region primer. It was through three nested multiplex PCR rounds of slightly modified ARM-PCR that TCR beta libraries arose. Primers for the first two PCR rounds were TRBV1-TRBV30 forward primers and a C-beta reverse primer (around 10 cycles per round). TCRdb recomputed calls from the multiplex PCR reads with MiXCR, one row per CDR3 protein. The sample lists approximately 340,000 distinct CDR3 sequences, almost 65% occurring once.

The chain couples TRBV5-6 to TRBJ1-4, with D perhaps TRBD1 (5 bases). The sequencing sample was made of peripheral blood. This TCR was sampled from a man aged 40-50 years with primary liver carcinoma and hepatitis B virus infection. The CDR3 here is CASSLQGNEKLFF. The CDR3 nucleotides read TGTGCCAGCAGCTTGCAGGGCAATGAAAAACTGTTTTTT.